The clone carrying this T cell receptor (beta chain) was seen only once. The data belong to a study of T-cell memory formation after mild COVID-19. TCRdb re-analysed the 5' RACE reads in MiXCR, keeping a single row per CDR3 protein. Found here are approximately 580,000 distinct CDR3 sequences, about a fifth of them singletons; the top ten hold under 15%. The sequencing sample was made of PBMCs or a T cell subset sorted from them (not recorded which). The sequence came from an adult woman who had mild COVID-19 (a few samples of this study predate the infection). Cell type and time point are not known.

CDR3 nucleotides: TGTGCCAGCAGTTACTTGGGTGCGGCCGGCTACACCTTC. Protein sequence: CASSYLGAAGYTF. The chain has TRBV6-5 and TRBJ1-2; D remains unclear. The CDR3 sequence is 13 residues long. V gave up 1 base and J gave up 8 bases, with 11 bases separating them. Germline V gene lookup returns CDR1 MNHEY and CDR2 SVGAGI.